A single T cell receptor beta chain is shown here with its context. The antigen is not known. Germline V gene lookup returns CDR1 SQVTM and CDR2 ANQGSEA. Trimming took 3 bases from V and 6 from J, leaving 18 bases between them. This CDR3 spans 14 amino acids. TCRdb itself ran the reads through MiXCR, one entry per CDR3 protein. This table has 830,000 or so distinct CDR3 sequences, 30% to 35% appearing once. This entry is derived from a study of T cell repertoires in cytomegalovirus infection. The source is a human donor in good health (CMV status not recorded). Some clones in this sample may be carry-over from other donors' samples. The sample here was cultured CD8+ T cells from PBMCs, taken from culture after CMV antigen stimulation. The chain combines TRBV29-1 with TRBJ2-7, with D unresolved. The DNA of the CDR3 is TGCAGCGTTGAGAGTCTCGGCGCTTCCCCCGAGCAGTACTTC. Translating it yields CSVESLGASPEQYF.